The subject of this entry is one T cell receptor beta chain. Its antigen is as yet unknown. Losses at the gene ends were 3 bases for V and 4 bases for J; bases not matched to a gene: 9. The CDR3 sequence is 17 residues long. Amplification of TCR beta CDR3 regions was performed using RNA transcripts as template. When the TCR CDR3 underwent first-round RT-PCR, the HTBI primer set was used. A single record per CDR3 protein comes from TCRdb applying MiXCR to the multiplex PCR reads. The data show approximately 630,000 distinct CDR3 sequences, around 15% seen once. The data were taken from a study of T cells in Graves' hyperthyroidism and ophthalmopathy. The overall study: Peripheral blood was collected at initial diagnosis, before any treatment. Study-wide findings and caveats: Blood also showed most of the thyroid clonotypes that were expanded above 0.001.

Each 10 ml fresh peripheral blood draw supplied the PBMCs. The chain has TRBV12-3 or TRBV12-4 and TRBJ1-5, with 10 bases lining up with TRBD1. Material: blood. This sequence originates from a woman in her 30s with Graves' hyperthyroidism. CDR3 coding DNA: TGTGCCAGCAGTTTCTCCGGGACAGGGGCCCCAAATCAGCCCCAGCATTTT. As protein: CASSFSGTGAPNQPQHF.